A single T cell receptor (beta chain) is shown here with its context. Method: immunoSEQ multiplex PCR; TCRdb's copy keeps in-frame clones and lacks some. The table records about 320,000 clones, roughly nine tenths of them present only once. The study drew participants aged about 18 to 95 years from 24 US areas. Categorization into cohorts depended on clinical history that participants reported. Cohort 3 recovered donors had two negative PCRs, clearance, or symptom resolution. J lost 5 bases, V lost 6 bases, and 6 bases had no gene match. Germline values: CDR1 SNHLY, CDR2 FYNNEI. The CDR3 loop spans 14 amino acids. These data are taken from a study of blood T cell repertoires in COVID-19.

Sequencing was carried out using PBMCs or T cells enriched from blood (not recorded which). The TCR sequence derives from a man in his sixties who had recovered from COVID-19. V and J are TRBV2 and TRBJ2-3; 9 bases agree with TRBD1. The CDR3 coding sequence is TGTGCCAGCAGATTGGGACAGGGACTAGATACGCAGTATTTT. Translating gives CASRLGQGLDTQYF.